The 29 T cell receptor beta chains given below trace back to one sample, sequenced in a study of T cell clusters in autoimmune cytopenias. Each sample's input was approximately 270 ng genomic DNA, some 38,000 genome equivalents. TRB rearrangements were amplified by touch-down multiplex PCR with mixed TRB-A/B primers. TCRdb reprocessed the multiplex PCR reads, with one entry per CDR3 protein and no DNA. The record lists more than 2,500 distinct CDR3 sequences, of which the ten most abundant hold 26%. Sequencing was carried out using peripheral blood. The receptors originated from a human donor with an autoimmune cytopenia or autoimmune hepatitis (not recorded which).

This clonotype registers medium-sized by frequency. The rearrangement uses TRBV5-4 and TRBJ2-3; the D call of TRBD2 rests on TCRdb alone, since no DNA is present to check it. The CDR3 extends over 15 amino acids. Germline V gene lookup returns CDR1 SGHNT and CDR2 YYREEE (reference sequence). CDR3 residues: CASSVDGGPGHTQYF.

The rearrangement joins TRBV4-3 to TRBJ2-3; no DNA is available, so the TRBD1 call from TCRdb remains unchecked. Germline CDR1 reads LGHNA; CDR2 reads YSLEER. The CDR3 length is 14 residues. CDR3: CASSQGSPSDTQYF.

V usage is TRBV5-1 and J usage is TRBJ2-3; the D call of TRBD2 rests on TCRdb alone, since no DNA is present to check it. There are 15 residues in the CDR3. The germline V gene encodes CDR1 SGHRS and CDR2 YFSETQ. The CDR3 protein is CASSLDAGGPGTQYF. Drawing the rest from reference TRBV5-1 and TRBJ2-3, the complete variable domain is KAGVTQTPRYLIKTRGQQVTLSCSPISGHRSVSWYQQTPGQGLQFLFEYFSETQRNKGNFPGRFSGRQFSNSRSEMNVSTLELGDSALYLCASSLDAGGPGTQYFGPGTRLTVL.

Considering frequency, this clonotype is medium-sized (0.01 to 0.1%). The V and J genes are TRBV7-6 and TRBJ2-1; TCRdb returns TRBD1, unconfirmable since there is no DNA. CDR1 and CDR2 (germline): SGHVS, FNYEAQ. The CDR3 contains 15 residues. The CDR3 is CASSAGQATYNEQFF.

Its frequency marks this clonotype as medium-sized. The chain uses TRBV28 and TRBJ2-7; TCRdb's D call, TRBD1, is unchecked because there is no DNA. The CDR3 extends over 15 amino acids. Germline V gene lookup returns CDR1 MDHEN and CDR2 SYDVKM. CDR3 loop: CASSPRGRDSYEQYF.

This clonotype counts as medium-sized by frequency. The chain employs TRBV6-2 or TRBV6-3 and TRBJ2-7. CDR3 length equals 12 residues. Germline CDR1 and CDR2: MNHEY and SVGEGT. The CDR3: CASSSLSYEQYF.

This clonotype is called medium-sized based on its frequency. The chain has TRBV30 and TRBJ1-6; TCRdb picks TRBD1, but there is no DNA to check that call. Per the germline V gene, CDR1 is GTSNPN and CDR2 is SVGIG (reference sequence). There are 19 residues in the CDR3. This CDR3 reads CAWSVTRGAAPPYHSPLHF.

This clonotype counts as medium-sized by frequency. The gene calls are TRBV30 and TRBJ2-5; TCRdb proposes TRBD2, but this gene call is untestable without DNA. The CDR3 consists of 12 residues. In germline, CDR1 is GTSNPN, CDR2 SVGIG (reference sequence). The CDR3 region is CAWMRGGETQYF. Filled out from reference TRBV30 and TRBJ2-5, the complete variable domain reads SQTIHQWPATLVQPVGSPLSLECTVEGTSNPNLYWYRQAAGRGLQLLFYSVGIGQISSEVPQNLSASRPQDRQFILSSKKLLLSDSGFYLCAWMRGGETQYFGPGTRLLVL.

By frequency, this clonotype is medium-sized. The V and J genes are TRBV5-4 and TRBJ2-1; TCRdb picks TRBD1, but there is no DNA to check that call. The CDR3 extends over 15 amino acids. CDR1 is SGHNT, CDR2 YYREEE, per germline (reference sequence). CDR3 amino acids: CASTSGQGAYNEQFF. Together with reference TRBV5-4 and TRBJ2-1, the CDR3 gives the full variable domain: ETGVTQSPTHLIKTRGQQVTLRCSSQSGHNTVSWYQQALGQGPQFIFQYYREEENGRGNFPPRFSGLQFPNYSSELNVNALELDDSALYLCASTSGQGAYNEQFFGPGTRLTVL.

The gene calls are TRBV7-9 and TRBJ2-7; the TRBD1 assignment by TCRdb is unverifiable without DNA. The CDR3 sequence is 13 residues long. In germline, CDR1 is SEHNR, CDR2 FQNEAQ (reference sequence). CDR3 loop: CASSLREGFEQYF.

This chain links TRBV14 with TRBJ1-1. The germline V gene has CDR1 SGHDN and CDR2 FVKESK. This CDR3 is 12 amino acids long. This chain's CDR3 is CASSQDTAEAFF.

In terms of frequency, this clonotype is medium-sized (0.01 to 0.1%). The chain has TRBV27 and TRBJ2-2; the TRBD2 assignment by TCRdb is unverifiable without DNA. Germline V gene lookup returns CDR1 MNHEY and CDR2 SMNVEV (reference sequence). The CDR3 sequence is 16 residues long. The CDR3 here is CASRNGGRASTGELFF.

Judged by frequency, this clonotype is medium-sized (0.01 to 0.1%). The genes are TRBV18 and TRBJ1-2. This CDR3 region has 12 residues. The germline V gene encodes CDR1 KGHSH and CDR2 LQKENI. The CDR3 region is CASSGQAYGYTF.

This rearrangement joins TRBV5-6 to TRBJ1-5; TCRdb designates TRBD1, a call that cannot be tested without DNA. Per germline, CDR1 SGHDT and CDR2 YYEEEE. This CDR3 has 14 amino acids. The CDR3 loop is CASSLGQGPHPQHF. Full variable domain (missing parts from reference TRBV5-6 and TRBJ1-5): DAGVTQSPTHLIKTRGQQVTLRCSPKSGHDTVSWYQQALGQGPQFIFQYYEEEERQRGNFPDRFSGHQFPNYSSELNVNALLLGDSALYLCASSLGQGPHPQHFGDGTRLSIL.

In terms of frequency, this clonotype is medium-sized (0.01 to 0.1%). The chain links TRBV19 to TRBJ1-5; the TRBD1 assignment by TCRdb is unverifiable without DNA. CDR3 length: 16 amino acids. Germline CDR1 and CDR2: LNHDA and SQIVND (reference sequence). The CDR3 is CASTPSRDRRNQPQHF.

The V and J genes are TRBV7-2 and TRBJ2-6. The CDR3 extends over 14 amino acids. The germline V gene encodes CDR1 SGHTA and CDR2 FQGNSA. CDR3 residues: CASSLVGGANVLTF.

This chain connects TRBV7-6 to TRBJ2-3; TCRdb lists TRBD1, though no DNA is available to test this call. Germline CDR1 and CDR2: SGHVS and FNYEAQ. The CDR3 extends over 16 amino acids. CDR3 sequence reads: CASSLSQGDLTDTQYF.

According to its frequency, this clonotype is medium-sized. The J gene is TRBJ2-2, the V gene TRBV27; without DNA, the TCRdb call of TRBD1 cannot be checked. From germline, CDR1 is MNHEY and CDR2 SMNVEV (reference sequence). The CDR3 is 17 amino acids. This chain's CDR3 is CASSLNGPGGATGELFF.

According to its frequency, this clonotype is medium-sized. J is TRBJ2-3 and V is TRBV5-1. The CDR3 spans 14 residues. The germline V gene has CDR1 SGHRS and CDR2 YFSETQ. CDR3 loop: CASSLVSSSDTQYF. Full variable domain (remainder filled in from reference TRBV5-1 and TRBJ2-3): KAGVTQTPRYLIKTRGQQVTLSCSPISGHRSVSWYQQTPGQGLQFLFEYFSETQRNKGNFPGRFSGRQFSNSRSEMNVSTLELGDSALYLCASSLVSSSDTQYFGPGTRLTVL.

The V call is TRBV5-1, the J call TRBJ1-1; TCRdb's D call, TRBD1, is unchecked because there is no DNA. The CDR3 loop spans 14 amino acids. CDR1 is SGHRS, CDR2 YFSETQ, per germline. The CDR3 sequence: CASSLPLQGSEAFF.

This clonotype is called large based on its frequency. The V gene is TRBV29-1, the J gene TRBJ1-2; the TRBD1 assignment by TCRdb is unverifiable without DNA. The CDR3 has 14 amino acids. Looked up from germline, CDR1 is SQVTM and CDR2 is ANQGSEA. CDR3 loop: CSVARSGTANGYTF.

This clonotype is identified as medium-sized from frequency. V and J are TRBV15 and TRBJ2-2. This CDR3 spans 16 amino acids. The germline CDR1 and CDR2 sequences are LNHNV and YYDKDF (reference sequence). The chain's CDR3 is CATSRDKTQLTGELFF. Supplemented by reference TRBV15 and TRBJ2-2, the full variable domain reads DAMVIQNPRYQVTQFGKPVTLSCSQTLNHNVMYWYQQKSSQAPKLLFHYYDKDFNNEADTPDNFQSRRPNTSFCFLDIRSPGLGDTAMYLCATSRDKTQLTGELFFGEGSRLTVL.

The CDR3 region is CASSLAGSGLYF. The gene calls are TRBV7-2 and TRBJ2-7; lacking DNA, the TRBD2 call made by TCRdb goes unchecked. This CDR3 region has 12 residues. Germline CDR1 reads SGHTA; CDR2 reads FQGNSA.

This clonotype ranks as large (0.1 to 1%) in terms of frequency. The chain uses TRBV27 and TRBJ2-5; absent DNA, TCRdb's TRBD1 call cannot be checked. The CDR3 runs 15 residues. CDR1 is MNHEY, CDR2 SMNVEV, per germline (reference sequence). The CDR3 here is CASSHRAYPQETQYF.

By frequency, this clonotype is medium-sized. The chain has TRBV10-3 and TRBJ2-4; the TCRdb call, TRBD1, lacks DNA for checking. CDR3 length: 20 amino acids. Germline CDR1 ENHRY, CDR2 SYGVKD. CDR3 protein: CAISESSGEGGDLAKNIQYF.

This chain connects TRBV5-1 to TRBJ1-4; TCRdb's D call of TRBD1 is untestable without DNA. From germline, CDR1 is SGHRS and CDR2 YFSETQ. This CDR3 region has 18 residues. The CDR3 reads CASSLRGSWSPTNEKLFF.

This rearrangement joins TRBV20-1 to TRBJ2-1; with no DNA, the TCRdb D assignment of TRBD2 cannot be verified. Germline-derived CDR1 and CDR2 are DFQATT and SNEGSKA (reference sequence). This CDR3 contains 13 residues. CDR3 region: CSPTSGRVNEQFF.

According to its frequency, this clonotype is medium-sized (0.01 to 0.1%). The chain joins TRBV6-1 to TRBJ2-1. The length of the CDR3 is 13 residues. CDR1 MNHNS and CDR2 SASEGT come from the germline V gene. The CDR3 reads CASSDSFYNEQFF.

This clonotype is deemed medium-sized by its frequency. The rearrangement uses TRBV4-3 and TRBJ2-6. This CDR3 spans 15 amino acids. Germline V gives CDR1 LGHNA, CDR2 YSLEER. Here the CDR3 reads CASSLQSSGANVLTF.